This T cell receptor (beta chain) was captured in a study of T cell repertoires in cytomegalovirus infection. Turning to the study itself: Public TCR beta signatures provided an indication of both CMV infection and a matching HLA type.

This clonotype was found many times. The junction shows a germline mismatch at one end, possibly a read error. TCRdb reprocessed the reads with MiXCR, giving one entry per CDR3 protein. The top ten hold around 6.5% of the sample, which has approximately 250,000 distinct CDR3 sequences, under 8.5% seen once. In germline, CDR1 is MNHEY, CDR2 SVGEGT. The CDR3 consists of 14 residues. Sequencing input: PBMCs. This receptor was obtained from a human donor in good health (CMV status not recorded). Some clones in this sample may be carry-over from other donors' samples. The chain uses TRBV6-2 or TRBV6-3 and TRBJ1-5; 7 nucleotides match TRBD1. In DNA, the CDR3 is TGTGCCAGCAGTAACTCAGGGGGGAATCAGCCCCAGCATTTT. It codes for CASSNSGGNQPQHF.